This T cell receptor beta chain was identified during a study of blood T cell repertoires in COVID-19. Overall study: The origin of the acute and convalescent COVID-19 samples was the United States, Italy and Spain. Sources were T cells, B-cell-depleted T cells, or PBMCs; the material itself was cDNA or gDNA.

In the authors' methods: How many nucleated cells were present was estimated from reference gene primer amplification. Repertoires were generated with immunoSEQ multiplex PCR, while TCRdb's copy carries only in-frame clones and drops some. D and trimming were read from the DNA, whereas the V and J calls and clone size are those reported in that table. The sample lists tens of thousands of clones; roughly nine tenths were seen once. The receptor comes from a man aged 50-59 years with COVID-19, enrolled during active disease. The sequenced sample was peripheral blood.

This CDR3 is CASSPRQTSGSPLHF. In nucleotides, the CDR3 is TGTGCCAGCAGCCCCCGACAGACCTCTGGATCACCCCTCCACTTT. The chain is built from TRBV6-5 and TRBJ1-6, with D possibly TRBD1 on 5 matching bases. The germline V gene has CDR1 MNHEY and CDR2 SVGAGI. This CDR3 contains 15 residues. V was pared by 6 bases and J by 10 bases, with 19 bases between.